One sample yielded the 15 T cell receptor beta chains listed below, sequenced in a study of long-term antiretroviral therapy in people with HIV. immunoSEQ v3.0 was run at survey level. The protocol was immunoSEQ multiplex PCR, while the TCRdb copy is restricted to in-frame clones and leaves out a portion. The data contain tens of thousands of clones, approximately 90% of them seen just once; the ten biggest clones take up roughly 3.6%. Source: unsorted PBMCs, taken 2.3 years after starting antiretroviral therapy. The receptors stem from a man aged 55 to 69 with HIV.

The V call is TRBV19, the J call TRBJ2-2; D possibly corresponds to TRBD1 (6 bases). The germline CDR1 and CDR2 sequences are LNHDA and SQIVND (reference sequence). V was trimmed by 8 bases and J by 2 bases, leaving 12 bases between them. The CDR3 sequence is 14 residues long. The DNA for the CDR3 is TGTGCCAGTGCAGGGGACCACAACACCGGGGAGCTGTTTTTT. Protein product: CASAGDHNTGELFF.

This sequence joins TRBV6-5 and TRBJ2-3, with D perhaps TRBD1 (6 bases). CDR1 and CDR2 from the germline V gene are MNHEY and SVGAGI. CDR3 length equals 14 residues. The V gene lost 7 bases and the J gene lost 4 bases, with 15 bases spanning the gap. CDR3 in DNA: TGTGCCAGCACCCAACTAAGGGGGTCAGATACGCAGTATTTT. It is translated as CASTQLRGSDTQYF.

This rearrangement joins TRBV9 to TRBJ2-7; TRBD2 is a possible D gene (5 bases). This CDR3 has 14 amino acids. With 0 bases removed from V and 0 bases from J, the gap between germline ends came to 7 bases. The germline CDR1 and CDR2 sequences are SGDLS and YYNGEE. In DNA, the CDR3 is TGTGCCAGCAGCGTAGATGGGAGCTCCTACGAGCAGTACTTC. Its protein product is CASSVDGSSYEQYF.

The chain employs TRBV6-4 and TRBJ1-2; 8 bases align to TRBD1. In germline, CDR1 is MRHNA, CDR2 SNTAGT. Unmatched junction bases numbered 26, after V lost 9 bases and J lost 5 bases. The CDR3 is 19 residues long. The CDR3 here is CARKVGQGAQTPRGYGYTF. CDR3 DNA: TGTGCCAGGAAGGTAGGGCAGGGGGCGCAAACCCCTCGAGGGTATGGCTACACCTTC.

The CDR3 sequence is CASSKGRTPATDTQYF. CDR3 in DNA: TGTGCCAGCAGCAAAGGACGAACACCGGCTACAGATACGCAGTATTTT. This chain connects TRBV21-1 to TRBJ2-3. TRBV21-1 represents a pseudogene. The CDR3 is 16 amino acids.

The gene calls are TRBV5-6 and TRBJ2-7; D tentatively fits TRBD1 or TRBD2 (5 bases each). Trimming cost V 1 base and J 5 bases, with 19 bases left between them. The CDR3 is 16 residues long. Germline V gene data show CDR1 as SGHDT and CDR2 as YYEEEE. CDR3 sequence reads: CASSLFSWDDWDEQYF. The CDR3 nucleotides are TGTGCCAGCAGCTTGTTTAGTTGGGACGACTGGGACGAGCAGTACTTC. The whole variable domain, filled in from reference TRBV5-6 and TRBJ2-7, reads DAGVTQSPTHLIKTRGQQVTLRCSPKSGHDTVSWYQQALGQGPQFIFQYYEEEERQRGNFPDRFSGHQFPNYSSELNVNALLLGDSALYLCASSLFSWDDWDEQYFGPGTRLTVT.

The chain recombines TRBV28 with TRBJ1-4, with D tentatively TRBD1 (6 bases). The CDR3 is made up of 15 amino acids. Germline V lookup: CDR1 MDHEN, CDR2 SYDVKM. Trimming shortened V by 6 bases and J by 7 bases, and 18 bases separated the two germline ends. CDR3 sequence reads: CASSYLGGRGEKLFF. As DNA, the CDR3 is TGTGCCAGCAGCTATTTAGGGGGGCGCGGTGAAAAACTGTTTTTT.

The rearrangement links TRBV5-1 to TRBJ2-3; 12 bases line up with TRBD2. The CDR3 length is 16 residues. Losses at the gene ends were 6 bases for V and 0 bases for J; bases not matched to a gene: 5. Per the germline V gene, CDR1 is SGHRS and CDR2 is YFSETQ. The chain's CDR3 is CASTVGLAGSTDTQYF. For the CDR3, the DNA is TGCGCCAGCACCGTAGGACTAGCGGGGAGCACAGATACGCAGTATTTT.

This chain joins TRBV7-3 and TRBJ2-5, with 12 nucleotides matching TRBD2. The ends lost 4 bases at V and 1 base at J; junction bases unmatched: 4. CDR3 length: 16 residues. Germline lookup yields CDR1 SGHTA and CDR2 FQGTGA. CDR3 in DNA: TGTGCCAGCAGCTCCGGACTAGCGGGAACCCAAGAGACCCAGTACTTC. It yields the protein CASSSGLAGTQETQYF.

This chain uses TRBV18 with TRBJ2-5; D is uncertain. Between the trimmed V and J ends, which lost 3 bases and 2 bases, there was a span of 10 bases. CDR1 is KGHSH, CDR2 LQKENI, per germline. This CDR3 has 14 residues. The CDR3 sequence: CASSPTGDQETQYF. CDR3 sequence (DNA): TGTGCCAGCTCACCTACTGGGGATCAAGAGACCCAGTACTTC.

The V and J genes are TRBV29-1 and TRBJ1-4; TRBD1 is a possible D gene (5 bases). Germline CDR1 and CDR2: SQVTM and ANQGSEA. V was shortened by 7 bases and J by 8 bases, with 14 bases between the two germline ends. This CDR3 spans 12 amino acids. The CDR3 region is CSARDALEKLFF. The CDR3 DNA reads TGCAGCGCTCGGGACGCCCTGGAAAAACTGTTTTTT.

This clone was seen only a few times. J is TRBJ2-7 and V is TRBV28; D is unclear. V lost 6 bases and J lost 5, with 11 bases in between. Germline V CDR1 and CDR2: MDHEN, SYDVKM. The CDR3 runs to 12 residues. This chain's CDR3 is CASSAPGNEQYF. In DNA form, the CDR3 reads TGTGCCAGCAGCGCCCCTGGGAACGAGCAGTACTTC.

This sequence joins TRBV18 and TRBJ2-3, with TRBD2 as a possible D gene (7 bases). The CDR3 has 16 amino acids. Germline CDR1 is KGHSH and CDR2 is LQKENI. The ends were cut back, 2 bases at V and 2 bases at J, with 14 bases in the middle. The CDR3 DNA follows: TGTGCCAGCTCACCAGGGGCGGGGGCCCCCACAGATACGCAGTATTTT. It yields the protein CASSPGAGAPTDTQYF.

J is TRBJ2-7 and V is TRBV10-3, with TRBD1 as a possible D gene (7 bases). Trimming pared 4 bases from V and 4 bases from J, leaving 17 bases between. CDR1 ENHRY and CDR2 SYGVKD come from the germline V gene. This CDR3 comprises 15 residues. The CDR3: CAISVTGEDLYEQYF. CDR3 sequence (DNA): TGTGCCATCAGTGTTACAGGGGAGGATCTATACGAGCAGTACTTC.

CDR3 amino acids: CASSPIQAGTQYF. As DNA, the CDR3 is TGTGCCAGCAGCCCTATACAGGCAGGTACGCAGTATTTT. The chain combines TRBV7-9 with TRBJ2-3; D is possibly TRBD1 (5 bases). Germline loops: CDR1 SEHNR, CDR2 FQNEAQ (reference sequence). This CDR3 spans 13 amino acids. The V end lost 5 bases, the J end lost 8 bases, and 14 bases lay between the germline ends.